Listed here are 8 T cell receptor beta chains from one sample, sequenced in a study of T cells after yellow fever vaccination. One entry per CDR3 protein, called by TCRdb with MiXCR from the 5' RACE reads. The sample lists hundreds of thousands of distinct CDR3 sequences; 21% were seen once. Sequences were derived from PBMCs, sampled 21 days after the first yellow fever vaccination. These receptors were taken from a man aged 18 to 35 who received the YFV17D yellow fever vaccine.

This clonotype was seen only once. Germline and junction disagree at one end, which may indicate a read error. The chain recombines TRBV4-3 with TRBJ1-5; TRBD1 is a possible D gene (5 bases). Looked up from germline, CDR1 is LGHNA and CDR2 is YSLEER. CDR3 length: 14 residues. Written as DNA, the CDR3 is TGCGCCAGCAGCCAAGATTCGGGGCATCAGCCCCTGCATTTT. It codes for CASSQDSGHQPLHF.

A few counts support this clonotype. The CDR3 nucleotides are TGTGCCAGCAGCTTTTCTATCGGGGAAGCTTTCTTT. This codes for CASSFSIGEAFF. This rearrangement joins TRBV5-4 to TRBJ1-1; D not certain. CDR1 and CDR2 (germline): SGHNT, YYREEE (reference sequence). The length of the CDR3 is 12 residues. V was trimmed by 2 bases and J by 8 bases, leaving 10 bases between them.

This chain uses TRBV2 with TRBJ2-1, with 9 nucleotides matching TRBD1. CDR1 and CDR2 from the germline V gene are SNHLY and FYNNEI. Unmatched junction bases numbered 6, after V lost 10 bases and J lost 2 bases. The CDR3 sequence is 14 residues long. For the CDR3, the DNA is TGTGCCACCCGCCGACAGGGGGCCTACAATGAGCAGTTCTTC. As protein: CATRRQGAYNEQFF.

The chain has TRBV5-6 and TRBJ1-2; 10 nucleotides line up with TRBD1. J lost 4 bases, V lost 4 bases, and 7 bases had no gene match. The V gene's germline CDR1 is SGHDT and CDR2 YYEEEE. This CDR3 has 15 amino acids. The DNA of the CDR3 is TGTGCCAGCAGCCCGCGGACAGGGGGGAGCTATGGCTACACCTTC. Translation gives CASSPRTGGSYGYTF. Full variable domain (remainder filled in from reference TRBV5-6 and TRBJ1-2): DAGVTQSPTHLIKTRGQQVTLRCSPKSGHDTVSWYQQALGQGPQFIFQYYEEEERQRGNFPDRFSGHQFPNYSSELNVNALLLGDSALYLCASSPRTGGSYGYTFGSGTRLTVV.

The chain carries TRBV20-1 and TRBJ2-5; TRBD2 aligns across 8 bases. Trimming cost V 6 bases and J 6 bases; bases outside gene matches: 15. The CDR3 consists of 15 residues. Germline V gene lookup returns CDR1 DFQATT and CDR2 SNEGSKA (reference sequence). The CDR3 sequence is CSAHGGTSPAKTQYF. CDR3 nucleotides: TGCAGTGCCCACGGTGGGACTAGTCCCGCAAAGACCCAGTACTTC.

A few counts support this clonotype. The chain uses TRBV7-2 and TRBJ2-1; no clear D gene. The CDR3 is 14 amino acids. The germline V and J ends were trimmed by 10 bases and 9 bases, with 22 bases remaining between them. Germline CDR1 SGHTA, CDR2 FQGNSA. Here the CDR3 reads CATLLVAFYSEQFF. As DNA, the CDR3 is TGTGCCACCCTCCTGGTGGCCTTTTATAGTGAGCAGTTCTTC.

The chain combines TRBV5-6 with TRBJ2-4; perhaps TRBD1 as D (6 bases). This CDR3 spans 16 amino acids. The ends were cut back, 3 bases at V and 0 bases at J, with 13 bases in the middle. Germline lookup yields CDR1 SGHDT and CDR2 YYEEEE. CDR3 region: CASSSTRGLAKNIQYF. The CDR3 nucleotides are TGTGCCAGCAGCTCCACCAGGGGATTAGCCAAAAACATTCAGTACTTC.

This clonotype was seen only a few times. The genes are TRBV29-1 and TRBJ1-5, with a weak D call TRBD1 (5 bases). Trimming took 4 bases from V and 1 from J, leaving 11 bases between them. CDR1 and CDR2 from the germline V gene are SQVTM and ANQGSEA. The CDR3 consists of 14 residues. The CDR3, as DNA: TGCAGCGTTGGTTTGGGGGGAAGCAATCAGCCCCAGCATTTT. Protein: CSVGLGGSNQPQHF.